The entry that follows covers one T cell receptor beta chain sequence. The data derive from a study of OX40 agonist ivuxolimab in advanced cancers. On the study more broadly: Partial responses were achieved by three patients, one with hepatocellular carcinoma and two with cutaneous melanoma.

Blood was sampled at baseline, cycle 4 day 1, and cycle 7 day 1. Only in-frame clones appear in the TCRdb table, and some are missing; sequencing was by immunoSEQ multiplex PCR. This sample has 65,000 to 90,000 clones, with around 89% found just once. The specimen comprised CD4+ or CD8+ T cells sorted from blood, sampled in a trial of the OX40 agonist ivuxolimab. The sequence was collected from an adult with an advanced solid tumor such as melanoma, head and neck, liver or kidney cancer.

The CDR3 DNA reads TGTGCCAGCAGTTTACTGCAGGGGGCTGTAGCTTTCTTT. Amino acid sequence: CASSLLQGAVAFF. The V call is TRBV27, the J call TRBJ1-1; 8 bases align to TRBD1. CDR1 and CDR2 (germline): MNHEY, SMNVEV (reference sequence). The J segment lost 10 bases and the V segment lost 2 bases, leaving 6 bases of the junction unmatched. The CDR3 has 13 residues.